The 13 T cell receptor beta chains listed next were all sequenced from one sample in a study of beta chain features in type 1 diabetes. Their antigens remain unidentified. Study-wide results and limits: A moderate, significant TCRB CDR3 shortening appeared in type 1 diabetes across four CD4+ subsets.

cDNA synthesis used the whole RNA isolate, giving expressed TCRB sequences. TCRdb's copy holds only in-frame clones and misses some; the assay was immunoSEQ multiplex PCR. The table has about 23,000 clones, approximately 69% seen once. Specimen: Tregs from blood. Receptors were obtained from a man between 18 and 35 years old with type 1 diabetes.

The V call is TRBV28, the J call TRBJ1-4; D is ambiguous. The V gene lost 2 bases and the J gene lost 6 bases, with 4 bases spanning the gap. The CDR3 spans 12 residues. Germline V lookup: CDR1 MDHEN, CDR2 SYDVKM. This CDR3 is CASSLRDEKLFF. For the CDR3, the DNA is TGTGCCAGCAGTTTACGGGATGAAAAACTGTTTTTT.

The chain combines TRBV5-4 with TRBJ2-1, with TRBD2 matching 11 bases. V shed 1 base, J shed 3 bases, and the junction held 9 bases outside the gene matches. Germline CDR1 and CDR2: SGHNT and YYREEE (reference sequence). The CDR3 extends over 18 amino acids. CDR3 sequence: CASSLPSSGGVVYNEQFF. DNA for the CDR3: TGTGCCAGCAGCTTGCCAAGTAGCGGGGGGGTAGTCTACAATGAGCAGTTCTTC. The variable domain in full, with the rest retrieved from reference TRBV5-4 and TRBJ2-1, is ETGVTQSPTHLIKTRGQQVTLRCSSQSGHNTVSWYQQALGQGPQFIFQYYREEENGRGNFPPRFSGLQFPNYSSELNVNALELDDSALYLCASSLPSSGGVVYNEQFFGPGTRLTVL.

This clone appeared a few times. The chain links TRBV29-1 to TRBJ1-2, with D tentatively TRBD1 (6 bases). The CDR3 covers 14 residues. Per germline, CDR1 SQVTM and CDR2 ANQGSEA. V lost 6 bases to trimming and J lost 3 bases, with 17 bases between them. DNA for the CDR3: TGCAGCGTCCTCTTACAGGGCCTCGACTATGGCTACACCTTC. Translated, it gives CSVLLQGLDYGYTF.

This clone was counted a single time. This chain uses TRBV13 with TRBJ2-7; tentative D call: TRBD2 (6 bases). The CDR3 runs to 15 residues. From germline, CDR1 is PRHDT and CDR2 FYEKMQ (reference sequence). Trimming pared 4 bases from V and 0 bases from J, leaving 13 bases between. The CDR3 loop reads CASSSLVRGSYEQYF. The CDR3 DNA reads as TGTGCCAGCAGCTCATTGGTGCGGGGCTCCTACGAGCAGTACTTC.

The count of this clone is one. The rearrangement links TRBV7-2 to TRBJ2-3, with TRBD2 as a possible D gene (7 bases). The germline V gene encodes CDR1 SGHTA and CDR2 FQGNSA. V lost 2 bases to trimming and J lost 4 bases, with 13 bases between them. The CDR3 loop spans 15 amino acids. DNA for the CDR3: TGTGCCAGCAGCTTAAGGGGGGGCTCCCCAGATACGCAGTATTTT. Translated, it gives CASSLRGGSPDTQYF.

The chain is built from TRBV7-2 and TRBJ2-1; 7 positions match TRBD1. The CDR3 extends over 16 amino acids. Germline lookup yields CDR1 SGHTA and CDR2 FQGNSA. The V segment lost 1 base and the J segment 4 bases; nucleotides outside the gene matches: 7. The CDR3 DNA reads as TGTGCCAGCAGCTTAGTTCTGGGGACAGTTTACAATGAGCAGTTCTTC. This gives the protein CASSLVLGTVYNEQFF. The variable domain in full, with the rest retrieved from reference TRBV7-2 and TRBJ2-1, is GAGVSQSPSNKVTEKGKDVELRCDPISGHTALYWYRQSLGQGLEFLIYFQGNSAPDKSGLPSDRFSAERTGGSVSTLTIQRTQQEDSAVYLCASSLVLGTVYNEQFFGPGTRLTVL.

J is TRBJ2-3 and V is TRBV4-3; tentatively, D is TRBD2 (7 bases). Germline lookup yields CDR1 LGHNA and CDR2 YSLEER. CDR3 size: 16 residues. V was shortened by 4 bases and J by 1 base, with 15 bases between the two germline ends. CDR3 DNA sequence: TGCGCCAGCAGCCCCGGCGGCGGGGGCGGCACAGATACGCAGTATTTT. Its protein product is CASSPGGGGGTDTQYF.

Details on this clone: One end of the junction fails to match germline, which may point to a read error. The chain combines TRBV9 with TRBJ1-2, with 8 bases identical to TRBD1. Germline assignment: CDR1 SGDLS and CDR2 YYNGEE. There are 13 residues in the CDR3. CDR3 coding DNA: TGTGCCAGCAGCGTAGCTCGGACAGGGACTGTTTCCTTC. This gives the protein CASSVARTGTVSF.

V is TRBV4-3 and J is TRBJ2-3; D possibly corresponds to TRBD2 (5 bases). Trimming took off 0 bases at V and 4 bases at J, with 11 bases between the two ends. The CDR3 consists of 15 residues. CDR1 is LGHNA and CDR2 is YSLEER in the germline V gene. CDR3 loop: CASSQELAISDTQYF. Here the CDR3 DNA reads TGCGCCAGCAGCCAAGAATTAGCGATTTCAGATACGCAGTATTTT.

The V and J genes are TRBV25-1 and TRBJ1-2; TRBD1 matches at 7 bases. The CDR3 is 15 amino acids. The V gene end was trimmed by 4 bases and the J gene end by 6 bases; junction bases not matched to a gene: 11. Germline V CDR1 and CDR2: MGHDK, SYGVNS. CDR3 sequence: CASSGGDRGWDGYTF. The CDR3 DNA reads as TGTGCCAGCAGTGGGGGGGACAGAGGGTGGGATGGCTACACCTTC.

A few counts support this clone. V is TRBV7-2 and J is TRBJ2-4; no reliable D call. The CDR3 consists of 13 residues. CDR1 and CDR2 from the germline V gene are SGHTA and FQGNSA. V was trimmed by 5 bases and J by 5 bases, leaving 10 bases between them. The CDR3 is CASSPGQENIQYF. The CDR3 DNA sequence: TGTGCCAGCAGCCCTGGGCAGGAAAACATTCAGTACTTC.

The chain couples TRBV2 to TRBJ2-1; 9 bases are a match to TRBD1. With 6 bases clipped from V and 8 bases from J, the junction kept 2 bases outside the gene matches. Germline-derived CDR1 and CDR2 are SNHLY and FYNNEI. The CDR3 extends over 12 amino acids. Here the CDR3 reads CASRDRGDEQFF. Written as DNA, the CDR3 is TGTGCCAGCAGGGACAGGGGAGATGAGCAGTTCTTC. The entire variable domain, with the rest obtained from reference TRBV2 and TRBJ2-1, is as follows: EPEVTQTPSHQVTQMGQEVILRCVPISNHLYFYWYRQILGQKVEFLVSFYNNEISEKSEIFDDQFSVERPDGSNFTLKIRSTKLEDSAMYFCASRDRGDEQFFGPGTRLTVL.

The chain uses TRBV4-2 and TRBJ2-5; possibly TRBD2 for D (5 bases). Germline CDR1 reads LGHNA; CDR2 reads YNFKEQ. V lost 4 bases and J 1 base, leaving 16 bases between the germline ends. The CDR3 spans 16 residues. In nucleotides, the CDR3 is TGTGCCAGCAGCCTAACGCCCCAAAGCGGCCAAGAGACCCAGTACTTC. It codes for CASSLTPQSGQETQYF.